The 3 T cell receptor beta chains reported below all come from one sample, sequenced in a study of Ad26.COV2.S vaccination and SARS-CoV-2 variants. Regarding treatment: roughly 18 received Ad26.COV2.S at low or high dose, single or two shots; 5 received placebo; per-sample allocation not given. Vaccine and placebo recipients were sampled on day 63 after the first injection. Repertoires were generated with immunoSEQ multiplex PCR, while TCRdb's copy carries only in-frame clones and drops some. Seen here are about 680,000 clones, around 89% observed once, and the top ten hold around 1.5%. The material was peripheral blood, obtained in a trial of Ad26.COV2.S vaccine versus placebo. The receptor set was obtained from a person between 18 and 65 years old who received the Ad26.COV2.S COVID-19 vaccine or a placebo.

This sequence joins TRBV27 and TRBJ1-5, with D unresolved. The germline V gene encodes CDR1 MNHEY and CDR2 SMNVEV (reference sequence). Trimming took 6 bases from V and 4 from J, leaving 10 bases between them. This CDR3 has 13 residues. The CDR3 coding sequence is TGTGCCAGCAGGCTTGGTCTTAATCAGCCCCAGCATTTT. Protein product: CASRLGLNQPQHF.

The chain links TRBV27 to TRBJ2-7; TRBD2 matches at 12 bases. The trim removed 5 bases at V and 9 bases at J, leaving 14 bases unmatched. The germline gives CDR1 MNHEY, CDR2 SMNVEV (reference sequence). The CDR3 is 16 residues long. In nucleotides, the CDR3 is TGTGCCAGCAGTCTACGGACTAGCGGGGCAGTACGATGGCAGTACTTC. Translation gives CASSLRTSGAVRWQYF.

This clone was counted a single time. The chain employs TRBV11-2 and TRBJ2-1; 7 bases are a match to TRBD1. This CDR3 comprises 14 residues. In germline, CDR1 is SGHAT, CDR2 FQNNGV. The junction had 8 bases not matched to a gene; V was cut back by 6 bases and J by 6 bases. CDR3 loop: CASRQGGDGNEQFF. Written as DNA, the CDR3 is TGTGCCAGCAGACAAGGGGGCGACGGCAATGAGCAGTTCTTC.